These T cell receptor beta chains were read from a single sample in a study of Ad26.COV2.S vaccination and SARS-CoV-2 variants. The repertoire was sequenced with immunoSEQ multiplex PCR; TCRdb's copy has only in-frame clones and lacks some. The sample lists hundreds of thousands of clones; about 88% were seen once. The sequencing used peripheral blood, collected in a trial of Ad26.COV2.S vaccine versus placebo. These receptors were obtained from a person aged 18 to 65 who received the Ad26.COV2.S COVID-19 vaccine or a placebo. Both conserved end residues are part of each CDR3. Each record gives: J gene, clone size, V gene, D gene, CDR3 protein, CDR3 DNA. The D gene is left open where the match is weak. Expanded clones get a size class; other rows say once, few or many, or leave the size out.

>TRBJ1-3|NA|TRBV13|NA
CASTGSGNTIYF
TGTGCCTCAACAGGATCTGGAAACACCATATATTTT
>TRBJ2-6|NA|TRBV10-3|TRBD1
CAIRPGTGPSGANVLTF
TGTGCCATCAGGCCCGGGACAGGCCCCTCTGGGGCCAACGTCCTGACTTTC
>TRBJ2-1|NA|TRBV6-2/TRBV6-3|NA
CASSYIGYEQFF
TGTGCCAGCAGTTACATCGGCTACGAGCAGTTCTTC
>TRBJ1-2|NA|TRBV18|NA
CASSPGNDEDYGYTF
TGTGCCAGCTCACCAGGAAACGATGAGGACTATGGCTACACCTTC
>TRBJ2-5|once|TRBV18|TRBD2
CASSPQSGTYQETQYF
TGTGCCAGCTCACCACAGAGCGGGACGTACCAAGAGACCCAGTACTTC
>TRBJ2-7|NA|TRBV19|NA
CASSALATPHEQYF
TGTGCCAGTAGTGCTCTGGCTACCCCCCACGAGCAGTACTTC
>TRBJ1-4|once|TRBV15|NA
CATSRGVGATNEKLFF
TGTGCCACCAGCAGGGGAGTGGGAGCAACTAATGAAAAACTGTTTTTT
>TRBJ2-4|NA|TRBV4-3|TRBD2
CASSQDAGAEAKNIQYF
TGCGCCAGCAGCCAAGATGCGGGAGCGGAAGCCAAAAACATTCAGTACTTC
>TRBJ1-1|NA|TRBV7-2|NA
CASSLLARLEAFF
TGTGCCAGCAGTCTCCTCGCCCGTCTTGAAGCTTTCTTT
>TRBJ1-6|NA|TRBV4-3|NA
CASSQDEDRDSPLHF
TGCGCCAGCAGCCAAGATGAGGACAGAGATTCACCCCTCCACTTT
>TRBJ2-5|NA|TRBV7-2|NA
CASSPWTQETQYF
TGTGCCAGCAGCCCTTGGACCCAAGAGACCCAGTACTTC
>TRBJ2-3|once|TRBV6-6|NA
CASSYIGEATQYF
TGTGCCAGCAGTTATATCGGGGAGGCAACGCAGTATTTT
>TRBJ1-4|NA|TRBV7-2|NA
CASSSQGAATNEKLFF
TGTGCCAGCAGCTCACAGGGTGCTGCAACTAATGAAAAACTGTTTTTT
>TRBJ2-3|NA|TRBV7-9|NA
CAYPAVSTDTQYF
TGTGCCTATCCGGCAGTTTCCACAGATACGCAGTATTTT
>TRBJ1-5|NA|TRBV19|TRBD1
CASSIGTGGAGNQPQHF
TGTGCCAGTAGTATCGGGACAGGGGGCGCGGGCAATCAGCCCCAGCATTTT
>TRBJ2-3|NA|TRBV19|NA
CASSIGGTADLMNTQYF
TGTGCCAGTAGTATTGGTGGGACGGCCGACCTTATGAATACGCAGTATTTT
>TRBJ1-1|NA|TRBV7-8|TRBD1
CASSIRTGGTEAFF
TGTGCCAGCAGCATAAGGACAGGGGGCACTGAAGCTTTCTTT
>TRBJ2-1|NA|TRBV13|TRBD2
CASSLGTSGTTREFF
TGTGCCAGCAGCTTAGGGACTAGCGGGACCACCCGCGAGTTCTTC
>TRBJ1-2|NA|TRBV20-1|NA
CSARIPYGYTF
TGCAGTGCTAGAATCCCCTATGGCTACACCTTC
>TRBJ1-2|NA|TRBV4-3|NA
CASSQDNSGGYGYTF
TGCGCCAGCAGCCAAGACAACAGCGGGGGCTATGGCTACACCTTC
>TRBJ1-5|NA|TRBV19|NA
CASSIRGGNQPQHF
TGTGCCAGTAGTATAAGAGGGGGCAATCAGCCCCAGCATTTT
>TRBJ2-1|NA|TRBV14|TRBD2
CASSQDRGLAGYNEQFF
TGTGCCAGCAGCCAAGATCGAGGACTAGCGGGATACAATGAGCAGTTCTTC
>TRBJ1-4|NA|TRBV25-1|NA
CASSAARVGLEKLFF
TGTGCCAGCAGTGCAGCAAGGGTGGGTCTCGAAAAACTGTTTTTT
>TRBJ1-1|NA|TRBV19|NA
CASLRHGRLNTEAFF
TGTGCCAGCCTGCGACACGGGCGCCTGAACACTGAAGCTTTCTTT
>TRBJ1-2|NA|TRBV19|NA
CASKLQEGYGYTF
TGTGCCAGTAAATTACAGGAGGGCTATGGCTACACCTTC
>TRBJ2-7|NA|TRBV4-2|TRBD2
CASSQEMWTSGYEQYF
TGTGCCAGCAGCCAGGAGATGTGGACTAGCGGCTACGAGCAGTACTTC
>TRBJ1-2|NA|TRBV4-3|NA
CASSRADGGGYTF
TGCGCCAGCAGCAGGGCTGACGGGGGGGGCTACACCTTC
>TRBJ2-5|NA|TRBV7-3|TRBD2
CASSLAGGRETQYF
TGTGCCAGCAGCCTAGCGGGAGGGCGAGAGACCCAGTACTTC